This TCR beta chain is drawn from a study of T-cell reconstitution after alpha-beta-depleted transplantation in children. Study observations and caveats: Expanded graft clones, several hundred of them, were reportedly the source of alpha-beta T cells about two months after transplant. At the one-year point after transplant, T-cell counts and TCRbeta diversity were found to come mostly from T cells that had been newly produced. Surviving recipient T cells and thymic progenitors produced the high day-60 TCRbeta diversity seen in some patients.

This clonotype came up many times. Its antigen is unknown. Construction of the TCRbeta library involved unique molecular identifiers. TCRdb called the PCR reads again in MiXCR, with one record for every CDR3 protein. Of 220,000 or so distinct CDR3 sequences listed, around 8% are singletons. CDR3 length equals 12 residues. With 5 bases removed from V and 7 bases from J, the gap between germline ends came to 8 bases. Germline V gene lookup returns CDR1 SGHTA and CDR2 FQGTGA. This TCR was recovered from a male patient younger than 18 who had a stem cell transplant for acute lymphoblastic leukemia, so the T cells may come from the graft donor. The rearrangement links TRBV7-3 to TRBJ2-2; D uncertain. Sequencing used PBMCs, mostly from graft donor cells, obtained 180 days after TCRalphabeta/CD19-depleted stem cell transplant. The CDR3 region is CASSIRGGELFF. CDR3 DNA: TGTGCCAGCAGCATCCGAGGCGGGGAGCTGTTTTTT.